This passage covers 16 T cell receptor beta chains from one sample sequenced in a study of shared clonotypes between healthy human individuals. Generated by immunoSEQ multiplex PCR, the TCRdb table keeps only in-frame clones and is missing some. The sample holds about 2.3 million clones, roughly 93% seen once. The sample taken for sequencing was naive CD4+ T cells from PBMCs. The subset was: CD45RA+ positively selected. The receptors were sampled from a man aged 18 to 30 in good health. Some clones in this sample may be carry-over from other donors' samples.

This rearrangement joins TRBV29-1 to TRBJ2-7; tentative D call: TRBD1 (5 bases). Germline CDR1 reads SQVTM; CDR2 reads ANQGSEA. V was shortened by 6 bases and J by 1 base, with 13 bases between the two germline ends. CDR3 length: 13 residues. CDR3 protein: CSVKGAWSYEQYF. CDR3 DNA sequence: TGCAGCGTCAAAGGGGCATGGTCCTACGAGCAGTACTTC.

Concerning this clone itself: This sample includes further DNA sequences coding for the same CDR3. CDR3 in amino acids: CASSPGRNSYEQYF. For the CDR3, the DNA is TGTGCCAGCTCACCGGGACGGAACTCCTACGAGCAGTACTTC. The chain combines TRBV18 with TRBJ2-7; D may match TRBD1 or TRBD2 (5 bases each). This CDR3 has 14 amino acids. Germline V lookup: CDR1 KGHSH, CDR2 LQKENI. V lost 3 bases and J 0 bases, leaving 9 bases between the germline ends.

The chain links TRBV7-2 to TRBJ1-1; D possibly corresponds to TRBD1 (5 bases). Trimming cost V 5 bases and J 4 bases, with 14 bases left between them. This CDR3 contains 14 residues. Per germline, CDR1 SGHTA and CDR2 FQGNSA. CDR3 nucleotide sequence: TGTGCCAGCAGCGTAAGCCGGGGGGTCACTGAAGCTTTCTTT. Translated: CASSVSRGVTEAFF.

This chain joins TRBV6-5 and TRBJ2-1; D is possibly TRBD1 (6 bases). Trimming stripped 7 bases from V and 9 bases from J, with 19 bases between. CDR1 is MNHEY and CDR2 is SVGAGI in the germline V gene. There are 14 residues in the CDR3. As DNA, the CDR3 is TGTGCCAGCACTACGACAGGACGAAGGGCTGAGCAGTTCTTC. This translates into CASTTTGRRAEQFF.

The rearrangement links TRBV6-6 to TRBJ2-2, with D uncertain. Germline V lookup: CDR1 MNHNY, CDR2 SVGAGI (reference sequence). V was trimmed by 4 bases and J by 3 bases, leaving 3 bases between them. The CDR3 covers 12 residues. CDR3 amino acids: CASSFDTGELFF. The CDR3, as DNA: TGTGCCAGCAGTTTTGACACCGGGGAGCTGTTTTTT.

The CDR3 DNA reads as TGTGCCAGCAGCCTAATCGGTGTCGCAGGGGGCCCTAGCACAGATACGCAGTATTTT. Protein sequence: CASSLIGVAGGPSTDTQYF. The chain has TRBV5-6 and TRBJ2-3; 8 bases are a match to TRBD1. Germline-derived CDR1 and CDR2 are SGHDT and YYEEEE. CDR3 length equals 19 residues. V gave up 4 bases and J gave up 0 bases; unmatched junction bases: 16.

This clone showed up just once. CDR3 amino acids: CASSDSRQGRIHEQYF. DNA for the CDR3: TGTGCCAGCAGCGATTCCAGACAGGGGAGAATCCACGAGCAGTACTTC. The chain is built from TRBV7-3 and TRBJ2-7, with 8 positions matching TRBD1. J gave up 5 bases and V 5 bases, and 14 bases lay outside the gene matches. The CDR3 extends over 16 amino acids. Germline V gives CDR1 SGHTA, CDR2 FQGTGA.

This chain connects TRBV7-2 to TRBJ2-7; the match to TRBD2 covers 11 bases. J gave up 2 bases and V 2 bases, and 2 bases lay outside the gene matches. The CDR3 totals 15 residues. The germline V gene has CDR1 SGHTA and CDR2 FQGNSA. CDR3 nucleotides: TGTGCCAGCAGCTTAAGACTAGCGGGACCCTACGAGCAGTACTTC. Translating gives CASSLRLAGPYEQYF.

This sequence joins TRBV14 and TRBJ2-3; D is uncertain. V lost 4 bases and J 8 bases, leaving 13 bases between the germline ends. Germline loops: CDR1 SGHDN, CDR2 FVKESK. The CDR3 totals 13 residues. The CDR3 bases are TGTGCCAGCAGCCTTGCAACTGTCGGTACGCAGTATTTT. Amino acids: CASSLATVGTQYF.

The chain uses TRBV1 and TRBJ2-1; the table's D gene call, TRBD2, was not cross checked with the DNA. TRBV1 is marked as a pseudogene. CDR3 size: 14 residues. CDR3 coding DNA: TGCACCAGCAGAGTCGGCGGGAGGGCCGTTGAGCAGTTCTTC. Amino acids: CTSRVGGRAVEQFF.

V usage is TRBV9 and J usage is TRBJ2-1, with D uncertain. The germline CDR1 and CDR2 sequences are SGDLS and YYNGEE. The CDR3 extends over 14 amino acids. V was cut by 0 bases and J by 6 bases, with 10 bases left in between. This chain's CDR3 is CASSVGSTINEQFF. CDR3 DNA: TGTGCCAGCAGCGTAGGTAGTACAATCAATGAGCAGTTCTTC. Complete variable domain (other parts from reference TRBV9 and TRBJ2-1): DSGVTQTPKHLITATGQRVTLRCSPRSGDLSVYWYQQSLDQGLQFLIQYYNGEERAKGNILERFSAQQFPDLHSELNLSSLELGDSALYFCASSVGSTINEQFFGPGTRLTVL.

The chain links TRBV28 to TRBJ1-2, with D tentatively TRBD1 (5 bases). CDR3 length equals 14 residues. V was pared by 5 bases and J by 2 bases, with 12 bases between. CDR1 is MDHEN, CDR2 SYDVKM, per germline. The CDR3 sequence: CASSPGGGNYGYTF. DNA of the CDR3: TGTGCCAGCAGTCCGGGTGGGGGGAACTATGGCTACACCTTC.

The chain joins TRBV5-6 to TRBJ1-4; possibly TRBD1 for D (6 bases). CDR3 length: 14 amino acids. V was trimmed by 5 bases and J by 5 bases, leaving 13 bases between them. Germline V gene data show CDR1 as SGHDT and CDR2 as YYEEEE. CDR3 sequence reads: CASSLTGLNEKLFF. In DNA, the CDR3 is TGTGCCAGCAGTCTGACAGGACTAAATGAAAAACTGTTTTTT. The full variable domain, its missing parts supplied by reference TRBV5-6 and TRBJ1-4, is DAGVTQSPTHLIKTRGQQVTLRCSPKSGHDTVSWYQQALGQGPQFIFQYYEEEERQRGNFPDRFSGHQFPNYSSELNVNALLLGDSALYLCASSLTGLNEKLFFGSGTQLSVL.

Worth noting for this clone: The sample holds other DNA sequences that translate to the same CDR3. The chain is built from TRBV30 and TRBJ2-7, with D hard to call. This CDR3 has 11 amino acids. CDR1 is GTSNPN, CDR2 SVGIG, per germline (reference sequence). Trimming cost V 0 bases and J 3 bases, with 3 bases left between them. The CDR3 DNA sequence: TGTGCCTGGAGTGTCTTCTACGAGCAGTACTTC. Amino acids: CAWSVFYEQYF.

The chain carries TRBV7-9 and TRBJ2-4, with 7 bases aligning to TRBD2. Germline trimming cut 5 bases from V and 7 bases from J; bases unmatched to any gene: 8. Germline loops: CDR1 SEHNR, CDR2 FQNEAQ (reference sequence). There are 14 residues in the CDR3. The CDR3 nucleotides read TGTGCCAGCAGCCCTTTAGGAGCGGGGAACATTCAGTACTTC. Protein product: CASSPLGAGNIQYF. Complete variable domain (other parts from reference TRBV7-9 and TRBJ2-4): DTGVSQNPRHKITKRGQNVTFRCDPISEHNRLYWYRQTLGQGPEFLTYFQNEAQLEKSRLLSDRFSAERPKGSFSTLEIQRTEQGDSAMYLCASSPLGAGNIQYFGAGTRLSVL.

As regards this clone: The sample has other DNA sequences that encode this CDR3 too. The chain combines TRBV5-1 with TRBJ2-7; 7 bases map to TRBD1. V lost 0 bases, J lost 3 bases, and 3 bases stayed unmatched. In germline, CDR1 is SGHRS, CDR2 YFSETQ. The CDR3 has 14 residues. For the CDR3, the DNA is TGCGCCAGCAGCTTGGGACAGGGCTACTACGAGCAGTACTTC. This codes for CASSLGQGYYEQYF. The full variable domain, completed using reference TRBV5-1 and TRBJ2-7, is KAGVTQTPRYLIKTRGQQVTLSCSPISGHRSVSWYQQTPGQGLQFLFEYFSETQRNKGNFPGRFSGRQFSNSRSEMNVSTLELGDSALYLCASSLGQGYYEQYFGPGTRLTVT.